The 13 T cell receptor beta chains below all came from one sample that was sequenced in a study of cytomegalovirus exposure and HLA in healthy donors. Assay: immunoSEQ multiplex PCR; the TCRdb copy retains only in-frame clones and omits some. The profile shows about 190,000 clones, about 80% of them singletons. The specimen sequenced was PBMCs. These receptors originate from a man between 18 and 29 years old in good health and CMV-seropositive.

DNA of the CDR3: TGTGCCAGCAGTGGTGGCCGTGGACTAGCGGGAAGAGGGGAGACCCAGTACTTC. Its protein product is CASSGGRGLAGRGETQYF. The J gene is TRBJ2-5, the V gene TRBV6-1; 12 nucleotides agree with TRBD2. Trimming cost V 4 bases and J 5 bases; bases outside gene matches: 14. In germline, CDR1 is MNHNS, CDR2 SASEGT. The CDR3 length is 18 residues.

The V call is TRBV6-5, the J call TRBJ1-4; D gene ambiguous. V shed 5 bases and J shed 0 bases, with 7 bases lying between them. CDR1 and CDR2 (germline): MNHEY, SVGAGI. The CDR3 is 14 residues long. The CDR3 DNA is TGTGCCAGCAGTCGACACCCAACTAATGAAAAACTGTTTTTT. Protein product: CASSRHPTNEKLFF.

The V and J genes are TRBV28 and TRBJ1-1; the D gene is possibly TRBD1 (5 bases). Trimming cost V 3 bases and J 1 base, with 15 bases left between them. The CDR3 sequence is 16 residues long. In germline, CDR1 is MDHEN, CDR2 SYDVKM. CDR3 loop: CASSFFSGEANTEAFF. The CDR3, as DNA: TGTGCCAGCAGTTTCTTCTCGGGGGAGGCGAACACTGAAGCTTTCTTT.

This chain connects TRBV27 to TRBJ1-4; 7 positions agree with TRBD1. Germline V gene lookup returns CDR1 MNHEY and CDR2 SMNVEV (reference sequence). This CDR3 is built from 16 residues. With 4 bases clipped from V and 5 bases from J, the junction kept 10 bases outside the gene matches. CDR3 DNA sequence: TGTGCCAGCAGTTCATCTTCGGGGACAGTAAATGAAAAACTGTTTTTT. Its translation is CASSSSSGTVNEKLFF.

In its sample, this clone was seen once. This chain connects TRBV27 to TRBJ2-3; 8 bases are shared with TRBD1. Germline values: CDR1 MNHEY, CDR2 SMNVEV (reference sequence). V dropped 0 bases and J dropped 4; count of bases not matched to a gene: 6. This CDR3 contains 16 residues. The CDR3 DNA reads TGTGCCAGCAGTTTATCGAGGAGACAGGGGTCAGATACGCAGTATTTT. Its protein is CASSLSRRQGSDTQYF.

V gene TRBV19 combines with J gene TRBJ2-1; 8 bases align to TRBD2. The ends lost 10 bases at V and 7 bases at J; junction bases unmatched: 15. CDR3 length equals 15 residues. Per germline, CDR1 LNHDA and CDR2 SQIVND (reference sequence). This CDR3 is CATWENGRAANEQFF. In nucleotides, the CDR3 is TGTGCCACCTGGGAAAACGGGAGGGCCGCAAATGAGCAGTTCTTC.

The chain joins TRBV7-3 to TRBJ2-1; D perhaps matches TRBD1 (6 bases). This CDR3 region has 15 residues. The V and J ends lost 2 bases and 4 bases respectively, with 12 bases between them. CDR1 is SGHTA and CDR2 is FQGTGA in the germline V gene. This CDR3 is CASSLQGLGYNEQFF. CDR3 coding DNA: TGTGCCAGCAGCTTACAGGGGTTGGGGTACAATGAGCAGTTCTTC. Full variable domain (missing parts from reference TRBV7-3 and TRBJ2-1): GAGVSQTPSNKVTEKGKYVELRCDPISGHTALYWYRQSLGQGPEFLIYFQGTGAADDSGLPNDRFFAVRPEGSVSTLKIQRTERGDSAVYLCASSLQGLGYNEQFFGPGTRLTVL.

The chain employs TRBV4-3 and TRBJ2-7; no definite D call. Germline V CDR1 and CDR2: LGHNA, YSLEER. Trimming shortened V by 3 bases and J by 6 bases, and 15 bases separated the two germline ends. The CDR3 is 14 amino acids. The CDR3 nucleotides read TGCGCCAGCAGCCAGGGCCGTCACCCCGGCGAGCAGTACTTC. It is translated as CASSQGRHPGEQYF.

The chain links TRBV18 to TRBJ2-3; perhaps TRBD1 as D (5 bases). Germline CDR1 is KGHSH and CDR2 is LQKENI. Trimming pared 6 bases from V and 1 base from J, leaving 11 bases between. This CDR3 has 14 residues. The CDR3: CASSLGHGTDTQYF. CDR3 DNA: TGTGCCAGCTCTCTAGGACACGGCACAGATACGCAGTATTTT.

As regards this clone: Within the sample, other DNA sequences also encode this same CDR3. V gene TRBV9 combines with J gene TRBJ2-7; D possibly corresponds to TRBD2 (6 bases). Per germline, CDR1 SGDLS and CDR2 YYNGEE. The CDR3 spans 13 residues. Deletions cut 4 bases from V and 3 bases from J, with 11 bases between. The CDR3 reads CASSPGGNYEQYF. CDR3 nucleotides: TGTGCCAGCAGCCCTGGGGGGAACTACGAGCAGTACTTC.

The gene calls are TRBV28 and TRBJ1-4; D possibly corresponds to TRBD1 (5 bases). Germline values: CDR1 MDHEN, CDR2 SYDVKM. Trimming pared 6 bases from V and 0 bases from J, leaving 14 bases between. The CDR3 is 16 amino acids. The CDR3 bases are TGTGCCAGCAGCGGGACTTTCGACGCAACTAATGAAAAACTGTTTTTT. Amino acids: CASSGTFDATNEKLFF.

V usage is TRBV27 and J usage is TRBJ2-1, with TRBD2 matching over 7 bases. V shed 1 base and J 0 bases; nucleotides not matched to a gene: 3. CDR3 length: 16 amino acids. Germline V gene data show CDR1 as MNHEY and CDR2 as SMNVEV (reference sequence). The CDR3 nucleotides are TGTGCCAGCAGTTTATACGGCGGGAGCTCCTACAATGAGCAGTTCTTC. Its translation: CASSLYGGSSYNEQFF.

V is TRBV9 and J is TRBJ2-1; 12 bases agree with TRBD2. J gave up 9 bases and V 3 bases, and 7 bases lay outside the gene matches. The V gene's germline CDR1 is SGDLS and CDR2 YYNGEE. The CDR3 has 15 amino acids. CDR3 protein: CASSARLAGVSEQFF. In nucleotides, the CDR3 is TGTGCCAGCAGCGCCAGACTAGCGGGAGTGAGTGAGCAGTTCTTC.